Listed here are 15 T cell receptor beta chains from one sample, sequenced in a study of blood T cells in healthy people across ages. It was with a sample-barcoded 5' primer and a J-beta primer mix that a second PCR of roughly 7 to 11 cycles was run. TCRdb reanalysed the 5' RACE reads using MiXCR and keeps one entry per CDR3 protein. Of fewer than 800,000 distinct CDR3 sequences listed, roughly 49% are singletons. Sequenced input: blood. These receptors came from a woman aged 55-69 years in good health.

This clonotype showed up just a few times. The chain carries TRBV4-3 and TRBJ2-3; no clear D gene. V shed 0 bases and J shed 4 bases, with 11 bases lying between them. From germline, CDR1 is LGHNA and CDR2 YSLEER. This CDR3 comprises 15 residues. The CDR3 sequence: CASSQEPSVADTQYF. In DNA, the CDR3 is TGCGCCAGCAGCCAAGAACCCTCAGTGGCAGATACGCAGTATTTT.

The rearrangement uses TRBV20-1 and TRBJ1-5, with D possibly TRBD1 on 5 matching bases. The CDR3 loop spans 12 amino acids. Trimming took off 3 bases at V and 6 bases at J, with 9 bases between the two ends. Germline V gene sequence: CDR1 DFQATT, CDR2 SNEGSKA (reference sequence). The CDR3 DNA sequence: TGCAGTGCTAGGTCAGGGAGTCAGCCCCAGCATTTT. Encoded protein: CSARSGSQPQHF.

This chain joins TRBV15 and TRBJ2-2; D remains ambiguous. Looked up from germline, CDR1 is LNHNV and CDR2 is YYDKDF (reference sequence). V lost 3 bases and J 1 base, leaving 6 bases between the germline ends. The CDR3 spans 14 residues. CDR3 in amino acids: CATSSLWNTGELFF. Here the CDR3 DNA reads TGTGCCACCAGCAGCCTATGGAACACCGGGGAGCTGTTTTTT.

V usage is TRBV2 and J usage is TRBJ2-2; perhaps TRBD2 as D (5 bases). This CDR3 region has 13 residues. Germline-derived CDR1 and CDR2 are SNHLY and FYNNEI. V gave up 1 base and J gave up 11 bases, with 11 bases separating them. CDR3 DNA sequence: TGTGCCAGCAGTGAAGACGCCGGACTTGAGCTGTTTTTT. As protein: CASSEDAGLELFF.

Regarding this clonotype: A much larger clonotype is one base distant, so this may be a read error. The genes are TRBV4-3 and TRBJ2-5; the match to TRBD2 covers 13 bases. This CDR3 contains 16 residues. In germline, CDR1 is LGHNA, CDR2 YSLEER. CDR3 protein: CVSSQGTSGTQETQYF. CDR3 in DNA: TGCGTCAGCAGCCAAGGGACTAGCGGGACCCAAGAGACCCAGTACTTC.

This clonotype was recorded a few times. This chain joins TRBV2 and TRBJ2-6; D is possibly TRBD1 (5 bases). The V end was cut by 8 bases, the J end by 0 bases, with 26 bases between. The CDR3 contains 20 residues. Germline lookup yields CDR1 SNHLY and CDR2 FYNNEI. CDR3 bases: TGTGCCAGCTTCCCTCTGGGAACAGGCTCATTTAGCTCTGGGGCCAACGTCCTGACTTTC. This gives the protein CASFPLGTGSFSSGANVLTF.

J is TRBJ2-5 and V is TRBV29-1; 7 nucleotides line up with TRBD1. This CDR3 region has 12 residues. Germline CDR1 reads SQVTM; CDR2 reads ANQGSEA. V lost 7 bases, J lost 5 bases, and 7 bases stayed unmatched. CDR3 nucleotides: TGCAGCGCCGCGACAGGGTCGGAGACCCAGTACTTC. Its translation: CSAATGSETQYF.

The chain has TRBV12-3 or TRBV12-4 and TRBJ2-7, with TRBD1 matching 9 bases. J lost 5 bases, V lost 7 bases, and 9 bases had no gene match. The length of the CDR3 is 14 residues. The CDR3 sequence: CASTPGQGLDEQYF. The DNA of the CDR3 is TGTGCCAGCACCCCGGGACAGGGTCTCGACGAGCAGTACTTC.

Notes on this clonotype: A read error may account for a junction end that differs from germline. The chain carries TRBV7-9 and TRBJ1-1; TRBD1 agrees at 10 bases. This CDR3 comprises 14 residues. Germline V gene sequence: CDR1 SEHNR, CDR2 FQNEAQ (reference sequence). CDR3 coding DNA: TGTGCCGGCAGCTTGGGACAGGGGAGGACTGAAGCTTTCTTT. It translates to CAGSLGQGRTEAFF.

This clonotype was counted ten times or more. The chain uses TRBV7-2 and TRBJ2-6, with D perhaps matching TRBD1 (6 bases). Germline V gene lookup returns CDR1 SGHTA and CDR2 FQGNSA. This CDR3 is built from 18 residues. Deletions cut 1 base from V and 2 bases from J, with 15 bases between. Written as DNA, the CDR3 is TGTGCCAGCAGCTTAGTCGTCAGGGGTGGACCTGGGGCCAACGTCCTGACTTTC. Its translation: CASSLVVRGGPGANVLTF.

This clonotype was found many times. The chain recombines TRBV20-1 with TRBJ1-2, with D perhaps TRBD1 (5 bases). This CDR3 has 11 amino acids. The V end lost 2 bases, the J end lost 8 bases, and 9 bases lay between the germline ends. CDR1 is DFQATT, CDR2 SNEGSKA, per germline (reference sequence). CDR3 protein: CSARQGTGYTF. In DNA form, the CDR3 reads TGCAGTGCTAGACAGGGCACAGGCTACACCTTC.

This chain connects TRBV5-1 to TRBJ2-3; 7 nucleotides match TRBD2. V was pared by 4 bases and J by 0 bases, with 8 bases of the junction left unmatched. In germline, CDR1 is SGHRS, CDR2 YFSETQ. There are 16 residues in the CDR3. The DNA of the CDR3 is TGCGCCAGCAGCCCTCCTCTAGCGGAAAGCACAGATACGCAGTATTTT. It specifies CASSPPLAESTDTQYF.

The chain has TRBV5-5 and TRBJ2-5; TRBD2 aligns across 11 bases. The J call is uncertain, as TRBJ2-7 better fits the DNA end. The germline V gene encodes CDR1 SGHKS and CDR2 YYEKEE (reference sequence). The CDR3 spans 15 residues. The CDR3 spells CASIKPLAGAYEQYF. The CDR3 coding sequence is TGTGCCAGCATAAAACCACTAGCGGGAGCCTACGAGCAGTACTTC.

The CDR3 loop is CASSEEGPPYEQYF. DNA for the CDR3: TGTGCCAGCAGTGAAGAAGGTCCACCCTACGAGCAGTACTTC. This chain joins TRBV2 and TRBJ2-7, with unresolved D. The CDR3 is made up of 14 amino acids. V gave up 1 base and J gave up 2 bases, with 9 bases separating them. Germline V lookup: CDR1 SNHLY, CDR2 FYNNEI.

This chain joins TRBV20-1 and TRBJ1-2, with D possibly being TRBD1 (6 bases). The length of the CDR3 is 13 residues. The V gene's germline CDR1 is DFQATT and CDR2 SNEGSKA (reference sequence). The CDR3 sequence: CSAGTPQGGGYTF. The CDR3 region has the DNA TGCAGCGCTGGGACTCCCCAAGGGGGTGGCTACACCTTC.